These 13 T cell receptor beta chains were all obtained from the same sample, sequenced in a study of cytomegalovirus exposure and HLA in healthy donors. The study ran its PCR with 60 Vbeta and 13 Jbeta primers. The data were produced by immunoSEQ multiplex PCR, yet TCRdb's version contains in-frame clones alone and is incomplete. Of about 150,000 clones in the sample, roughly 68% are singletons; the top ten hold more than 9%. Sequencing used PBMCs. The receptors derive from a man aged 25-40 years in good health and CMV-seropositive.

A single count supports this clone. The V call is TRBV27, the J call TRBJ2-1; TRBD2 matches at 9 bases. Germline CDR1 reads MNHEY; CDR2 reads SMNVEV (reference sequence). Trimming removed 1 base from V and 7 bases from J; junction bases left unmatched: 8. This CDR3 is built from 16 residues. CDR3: CASSLWVAGGYNEQFF. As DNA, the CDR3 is TGTGCCAGCAGTTTATGGGTCGCGGGAGGGTATAATGAGCAGTTCTTC.

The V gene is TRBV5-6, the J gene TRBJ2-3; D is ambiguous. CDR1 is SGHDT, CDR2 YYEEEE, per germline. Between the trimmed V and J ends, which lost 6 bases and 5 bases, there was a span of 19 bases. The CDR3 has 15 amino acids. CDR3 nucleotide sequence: TGTGCCAGCACCCGTAACACAGAATACAGAGATACGCAGTATTTT. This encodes CASTRNTEYRDTQYF.

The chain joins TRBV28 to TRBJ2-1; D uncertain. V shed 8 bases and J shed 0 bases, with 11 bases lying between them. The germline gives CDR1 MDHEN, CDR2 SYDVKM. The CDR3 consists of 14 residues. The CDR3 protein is CASQSRSSYNEQFF. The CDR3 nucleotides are TGTGCCAGCCAGAGCCGGAGCTCCTACAATGAGCAGTTCTTC.

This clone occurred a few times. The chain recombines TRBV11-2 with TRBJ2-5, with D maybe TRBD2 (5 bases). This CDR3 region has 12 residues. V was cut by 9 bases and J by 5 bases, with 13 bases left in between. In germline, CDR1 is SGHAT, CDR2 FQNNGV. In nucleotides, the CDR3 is TGTGCCAGTTGGGGAGAAGGGGAGACCCAGTACTTC. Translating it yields CASWGEGETQYF.

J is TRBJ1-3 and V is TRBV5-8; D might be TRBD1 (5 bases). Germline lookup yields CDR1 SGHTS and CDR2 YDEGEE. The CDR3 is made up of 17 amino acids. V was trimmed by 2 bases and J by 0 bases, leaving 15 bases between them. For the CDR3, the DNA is TGTGCCAGCAGCTTATGGAAACAGGACCCCTCTGGAAACACCATATATTTT. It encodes CASSLWKQDPSGNTIYF.

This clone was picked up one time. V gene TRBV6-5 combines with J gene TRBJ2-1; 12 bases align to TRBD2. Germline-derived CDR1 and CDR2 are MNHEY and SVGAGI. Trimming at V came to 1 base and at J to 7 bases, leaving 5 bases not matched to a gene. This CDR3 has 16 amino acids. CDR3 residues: CASSYFRLAGVNEQFF. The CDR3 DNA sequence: TGTGCCAGCAGTTACTTCCGACTAGCGGGAGTAAATGAGCAGTTCTTC.

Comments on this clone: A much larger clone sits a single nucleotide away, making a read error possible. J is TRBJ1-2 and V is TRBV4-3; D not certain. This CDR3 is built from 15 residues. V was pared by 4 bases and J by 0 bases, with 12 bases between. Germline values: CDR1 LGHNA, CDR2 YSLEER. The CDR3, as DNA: TGCGCCAGCAGCCCCCAACCCGACACTAACTATGGCTACACCTTC. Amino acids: CASSPQPDTNYGYTF.

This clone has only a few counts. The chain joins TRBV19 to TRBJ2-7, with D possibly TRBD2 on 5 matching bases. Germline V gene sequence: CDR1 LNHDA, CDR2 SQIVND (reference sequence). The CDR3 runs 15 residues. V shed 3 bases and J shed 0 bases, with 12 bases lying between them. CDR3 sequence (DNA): TGTGCCAGTAGTATTTCTAGCCCCTACTCCTACGAGCAGTACTTC. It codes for CASSISSPYSYEQYF.

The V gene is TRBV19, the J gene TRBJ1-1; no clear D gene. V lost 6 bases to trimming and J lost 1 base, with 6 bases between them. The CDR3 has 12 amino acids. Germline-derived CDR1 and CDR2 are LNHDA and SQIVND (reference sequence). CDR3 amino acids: CASRERNTEAFF. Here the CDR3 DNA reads TGTGCCAGTAGAGAGAGGAACACTGAAGCTTTCTTT.

The CDR3 bases are TGTGCCAGTAGCAGCGGTTGGGTCACAGATACGCAGTATTTT. Encoded protein: CASSSGWVTDTQYF. The rearrangement links TRBV19 to TRBJ2-3, with a tentative D call TRBD2 (5 bases). The CDR3 is 14 amino acids. V dropped 6 bases and J dropped 2 bases, with 12 bases sitting between them. Germline V gene data show CDR1 as LNHDA and CDR2 as SQIVND (reference sequence).

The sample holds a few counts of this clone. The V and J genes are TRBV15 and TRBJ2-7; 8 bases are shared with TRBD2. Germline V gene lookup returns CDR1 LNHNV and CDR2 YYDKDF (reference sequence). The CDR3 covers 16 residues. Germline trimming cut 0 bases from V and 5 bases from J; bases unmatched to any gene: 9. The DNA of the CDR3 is TGTGCCACCAGCAGAGATATCAGCGGGAGAGAAGACGAGCAGTACTTC. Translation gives CATSRDISGREDEQYF.

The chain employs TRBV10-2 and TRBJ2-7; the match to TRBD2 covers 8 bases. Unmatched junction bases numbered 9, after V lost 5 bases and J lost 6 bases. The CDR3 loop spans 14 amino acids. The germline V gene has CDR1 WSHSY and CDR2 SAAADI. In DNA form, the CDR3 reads TGCGCCAGCAGTCCGGGGGGGGGCCTCGGCGAGCAGTACTTC. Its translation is CASSPGGGLGEQYF.

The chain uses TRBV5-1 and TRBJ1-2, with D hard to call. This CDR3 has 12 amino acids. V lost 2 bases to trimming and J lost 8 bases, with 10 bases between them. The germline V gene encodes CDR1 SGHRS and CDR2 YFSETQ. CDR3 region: CASSFSGYGYTF. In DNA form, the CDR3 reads TGCGCCAGCAGCTTTTCGGGGTACGGCTACACCTTC. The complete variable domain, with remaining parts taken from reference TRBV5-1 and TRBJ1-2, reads KAGVTQTPRYLIKTRGQQVTLSCSPISGHRSVSWYQQTPGQGLQFLFEYFSETQRNKGNFPGRFSGRQFSNSRSEMNVSTLELGDSALYLCASSFSGYGYTFGSGTRLTVV.